The sequence of this TCR beta chain was determined in a study of long-term antiretroviral therapy in people with HIV. J gave up 2 bases and V 0 bases, and 6 bases lay outside the gene matches. CDR3 length: 18 amino acids. Germline loops: CDR1 MGHRA, CDR2 YSYEKL. Participants who had HIV were, without exception, treated in the United States. Survey-level resolution applied to immunoSEQ assay v3.0. TCRdb's table, derived via immunoSEQ multiplex PCR, lists solely in-frame clones and lacks some. Of roughly 25,000 clones in the sample, around 86% were seen once. This clone has more than one count but fewer than ten.

Here the sequenced sample was unsorted PBMCs, taken 0.4 years after starting antiretroviral therapy. The J gene is TRBJ2-7, the V gene TRBV4-1; 14 bases agree with TRBD2. The TCR was taken from a middle-aged man with HIV. The CDR3: CASSQESGLAGGAYEQYF. In DNA, the CDR3 is TGCGCCAGCAGCCAAGAATCAGGACTAGCGGGGGGAGCCTACGAGCAGTACTTC.